Listed below are T cell receptor beta chains from one sample, sequenced in a study of metastatic and nonmetastatic thyroid tumors. TCRdb reanalyzed the PCR reads via MiXCR. The data hold about 92,000 clones, with about 15% observed a single time. Sequencing used blood. The receptors derive from a female donor with papillary thyroid cancer or a benign thyroid nodule (not recorded which). Some clones in this sample may be carry-over from other donors' samples. Each CDR3 is given with its conserved first and last residue.

V	J	CDR3
TRBV7-2	TRBJ2-7	CASHQGLAAHEQYF
TRBV6-2/TRBV6-3	TRBJ2-4	CASSSFGAGGENIQYF
TRBV30	TRBJ1-5	CAWSDQGNQPQHF
TRBV10-3	TRBJ2-4	CAISEAGTRAKNIQYF
TRBV4-2	TRBJ1-2	CASSQTGINGYTF
TRBV28	TRBJ1-1	CASSVTGGHTEAFF
TRBV28	TRBJ1-2	CASTAGDRGYGYTF
TRBV5-1	TRBJ2-3	CASSRDWRSTDTQYF
TRBV6-5	TRBJ2-3	CASRAVPGQGRGADTQYF
TRBV20-1	TRBJ2-7	CSARPGRTSSYEQYF
TRBV12-3/TRBV12-4	TRBJ1-6	CASRVNLRGINSPLHF
TRBV19	TRBJ2-7	CASSWAGGTNEQYF
TRBV19	TRBJ1-5	CASSQLRTGGNQPQHF
TRBV20-1	TRBJ2-1	CSAPRGDYNEQFF
TRBV19	TRBJ2-7	CATADGIYEQYF
TRBV7-9	TRBJ2-7	CASRERTGGEYEQYF
TRBV7-6	TRBJ1-6	CASSKQSGSQSPLHF
TRBV3-1	TRBJ1-2	CALAGPLGRSVPNYGYTF
TRBV6-1	TRBJ2-1	CASRDRLGPRDEQFF
TRBV6-2/TRBV6-3	TRBJ2-5	CASSRVVQETQYF
TRBV19	TRBJ2-3	CASSSSGGGGTDTQYF
TRBV7-8	TRBJ1-2	CASSPSKGAGGYTF
TRBV28	TRBJ1-6	CASSRWAGEGNSPLHF
TRBV20-1	TRBJ1-1	CSARAIRRPGGENTEAFF
TRBV5-1	TRBJ1-3	CASSLGFHENTIYF
TRBV28	TRBJ1-1	CASSLYLGANTEAFF
TRBV6-2/TRBV6-3	TRBJ2-2	CASSLLTSGGNTGEMFF
TRBV10-1	TRBJ2-2	CASSEGGEGRELFF
TRBV24-1	TRBJ1-5	CATRNHTGQMMVQPQHF
TRBV9	TRBJ2-7	CASITGDANEQYF
TRBV2	TRBJ2-5	CASSQIAGVQETQYF
TRBV3-1	TRBJ1-5	CASSPGGTAYNQPQHF
TRBV12-5	TRBJ2-7	CASGLVPREVPYEQYF
TRBV6-1	TRBJ2-7	CASSFRDSLSSYEQYF
TRBV9	TRBJ2-2	CASTRLAEPTGELFF
TRBV2	TRBJ2-7	CSSSEDEQHF
TRBV11-2	TRBJ1-6	CASSLAGKQLHF
TRBV30	TRBJ1-1	CAWGREGRGTEAFF
TRBV20-1	TRBJ2-3	CSARGGAASTDTQYF
TRBV20-1	TRBJ2-7	CSARSGTGAREQYF